The T cell receptor beta chain described here comes from a study of blood T cell repertoires in COVID-19. Background on the study: Whether acute or convalescent, the COVID-19 samples came from the United States, Italy and Spain. From T cells, B-cell-depleted T cells, or PBMCs came the material, which was cDNA or gDNA.

The CDR3 covers 16 residues. The germline gives CDR1 SEHNR, CDR2 FQNEAQ (reference sequence). V lost 5 bases to trimming and J lost 5 bases, with 22 bases between them. Original processing methods: Estimated nucleated cell counts came from reference gene primer amplification. The data were produced by immunoSEQ multiplex PCR, yet TCRdb's version contains in-frame clones alone and is incomplete. V and J calls and clone size are as listed in that table; D and trimming were resolved from the DNA. Of 84,000 or so clones listed, roughly 86% are singletons. The sequence was obtained from a man in his sixties or seventies with acute or convalescent COVID-19. The rearrangement uses TRBV7-9 and TRBJ2-7, with D possibly being TRBD2 (6 bases). The material sequenced was peripheral blood. The DNA for the CDR3 is TGTGCCAGCAGCCTGGGTGGAGGGAGATTTATCGACGAGCAGTACTTC. It is translated as CASSLGGGRFIDEQYF.